Shown below are 2 T cell receptor beta chains from a single sample sequenced in a study of Graves' ophthalmopathy and Graves' hyperthyroidism. TCR beta CDR3 regions were amplified from RNA transcripts. HTBI-primed first-round RT-PCR preceded second-round multiplex PCR. TCRdb reprocessed the multiplex PCR reads via MiXCR and lists one record per CDR3 protein. The sample holds roughly 500,000 distinct CDR3 sequences, approximately 15% seen once. The sample comprised blood. The receptors shown here come from a woman between 25 and 40 years old with Graves' ophthalmopathy.

This clonotype was recorded at least ten times. A much larger clone lies one base from this, so it may be a read error. The chain is built from TRBV28 and TRBJ2-4; D not certain. CDR3 length: 17 residues. CDR1 and CDR2 from the germline V gene are MDHEN and SYDVKM. For the CDR3, the DNA is TGTGCCAGCAGTCGAGACCCACTAAAGCAAATAGTGAACATTAAGTACTTC. It translates to CASSRDPLKQIVNIKYF.

This clonotype was observed at least ten times. The chain couples TRBV6-1 to TRBJ1-5; D perhaps matches TRBD1 (5 bases). The CDR3 has 14 amino acids. The germline V and J ends were trimmed by 6 bases and 6 bases, with 15 bases remaining between them. Germline V gene sequence: CDR1 MNHNS, CDR2 SASEGT. CDR3 amino acids: CASRTGPSGQPQHF. CDR3 DNA: TGTGCCAGCAGAACAGGACCCAGCGGTCAGCCCCAGCATTTT.